This TCR beta chain was sequenced for a study of regulatory and conventional T cells in RAG deficiency. General study findings and limits: Shannon entropy fell and Simpson indices rose in RAG-deficient patients. Patient subsets had shorter CDR3s; Omenn Treg-Tconv overlap exceeded 85%.

Blood CD4+ CD25-low CD127-high conventional T cells supplied the genomic DNA template. V was clipped by 6 bases and J by 1 base, with 13 bases between them. The CDR3 extends over 14 amino acids. The germline CDR1 and CDR2 sequences are SGHTA and FQGNSA. Repertoires were generated with immunoSEQ multiplex PCR, while TCRdb's copy carries only in-frame clones and drops some. Here the sample spans some 21,000 clones, almost 96% being singletons. Worth noting for this clone: The antigen remains undetermined.

These same records also appear under a second study, on regulatory T cells. According to that study: Amplification used 52 TRBV primers and 13 TRBJ primers. In patients, unique TRB V-J pairs were restricted and V/J usage skewed, especially in Tregs.

This TCR came from a human donor in good health. V is TRBV7-2 and J is TRBJ2-7, with D possibly matching TRBD2 (5 bases). The sequenced sample was CD25- CD4+ T cells sorted from blood. In DNA form, the CDR3 reads TGTGCCAGCAGTTTCCGGACTGGATCCTACGAGCAGTACTTC. The encoded protein is CASSFRTGSYEQYF.